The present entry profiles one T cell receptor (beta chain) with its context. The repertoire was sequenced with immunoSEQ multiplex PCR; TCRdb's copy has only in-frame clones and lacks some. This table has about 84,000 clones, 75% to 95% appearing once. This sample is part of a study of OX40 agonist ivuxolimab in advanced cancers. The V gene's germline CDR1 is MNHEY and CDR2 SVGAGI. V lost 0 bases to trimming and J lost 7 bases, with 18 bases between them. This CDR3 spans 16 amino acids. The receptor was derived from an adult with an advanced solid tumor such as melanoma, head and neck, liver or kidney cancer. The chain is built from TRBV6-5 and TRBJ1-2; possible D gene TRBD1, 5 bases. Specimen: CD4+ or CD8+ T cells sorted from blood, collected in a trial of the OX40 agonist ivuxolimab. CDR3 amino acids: CASSYSSREPVGGYTF. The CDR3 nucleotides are TGTGCCAGCAGTTACTCTTCCAGGGAACCGGTAGGTGGCTACACCTTC.